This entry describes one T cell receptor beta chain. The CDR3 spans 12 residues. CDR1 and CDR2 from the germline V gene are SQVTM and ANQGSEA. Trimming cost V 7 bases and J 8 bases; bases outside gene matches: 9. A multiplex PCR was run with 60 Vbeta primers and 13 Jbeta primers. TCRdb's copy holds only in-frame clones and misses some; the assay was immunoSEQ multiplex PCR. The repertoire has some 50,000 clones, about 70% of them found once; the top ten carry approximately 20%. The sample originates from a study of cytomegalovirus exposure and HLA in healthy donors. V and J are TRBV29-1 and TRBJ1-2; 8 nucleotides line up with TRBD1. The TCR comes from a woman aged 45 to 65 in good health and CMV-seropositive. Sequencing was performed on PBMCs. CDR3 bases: TGCAGCGCTGGACAGGGAAGGGGGGGCTACACCTTC. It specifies CSAGQGRGGYTF.